This T cell receptor beta chain was retrieved from a study of T cell repertoires in cytomegalovirus infection. Trimming pared 5 bases from V and 0 bases from J, leaving 10 bases between. Per germline, CDR1 SGHVS and CDR2 FQNEAQ. This CDR3 is 14 amino acids long. This clonotype was counted between two and nine times. TCRdb re-derived calls from the reads in MiXCR, one entry per CDR3 protein. This sample has about 160,000 distinct CDR3 sequences, with roughly 17% found just once. J is TRBJ1-1 and V is TRBV7-8; D not certain. Sequencing input: CD8+ T cells from PBMCs. This receptor was taken from a human donor in good health (CMV status not recorded). Some clones in this sample may be carry-over from other donors' samples. CDR3 protein: CASSGVGMNTEAFF. The CDR3 DNA reads as TGTGCCAGCAGCGGGGTGGGGATGAACACTGAAGCTTTCTTT.